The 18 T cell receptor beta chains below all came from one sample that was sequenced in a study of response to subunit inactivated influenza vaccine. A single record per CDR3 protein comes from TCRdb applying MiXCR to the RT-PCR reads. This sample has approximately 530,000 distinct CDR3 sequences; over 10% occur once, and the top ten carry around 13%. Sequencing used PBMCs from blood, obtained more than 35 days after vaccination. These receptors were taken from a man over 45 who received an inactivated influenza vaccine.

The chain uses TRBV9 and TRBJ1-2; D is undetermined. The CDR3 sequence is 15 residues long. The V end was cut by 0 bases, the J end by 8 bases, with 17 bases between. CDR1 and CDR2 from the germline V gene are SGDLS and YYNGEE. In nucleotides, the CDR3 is TGTGCCAGCAGCGTAGGGAAGGGCCCCATGGGAGGCTACACCTTC. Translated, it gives CASSVGKGPMGGYTF.

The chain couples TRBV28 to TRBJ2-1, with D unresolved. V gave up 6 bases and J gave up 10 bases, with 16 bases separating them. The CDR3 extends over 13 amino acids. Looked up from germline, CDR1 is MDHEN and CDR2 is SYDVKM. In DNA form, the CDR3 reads TGTGCCAGCAGGCCCGCCTTGAGGAGCGAGCAGTTCTTC. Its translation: CASRPALRSEQFF. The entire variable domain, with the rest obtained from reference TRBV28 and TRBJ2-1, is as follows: DVKVTQSSRYLVKRTGEKVFLECVQDMDHENMFWYRQDPGLGLRLIYFSYDVKMKEKGDIPEGYSVSREKKERFSLILESASTNQTSMYLCASRPALRSEQFFGPGTRLTVL.

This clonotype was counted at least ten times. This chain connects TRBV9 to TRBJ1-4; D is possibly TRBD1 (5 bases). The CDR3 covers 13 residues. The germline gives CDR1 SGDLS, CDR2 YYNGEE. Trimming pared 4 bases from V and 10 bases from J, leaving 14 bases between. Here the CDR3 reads CASSPDQGGKLFF. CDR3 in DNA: TGTGCCAGCAGCCCAGATCAGGGCGGAAAACTGTTTTTT.

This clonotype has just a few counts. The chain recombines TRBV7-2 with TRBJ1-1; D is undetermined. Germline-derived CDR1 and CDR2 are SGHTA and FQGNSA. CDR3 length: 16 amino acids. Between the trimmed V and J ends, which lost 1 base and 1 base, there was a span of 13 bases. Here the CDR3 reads CASSLGGLGRNTEAFF. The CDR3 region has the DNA TGTGCCAGCAGCTTAGGGGGATTGGGAAGGAACACTGAAGCTTTCTTT.

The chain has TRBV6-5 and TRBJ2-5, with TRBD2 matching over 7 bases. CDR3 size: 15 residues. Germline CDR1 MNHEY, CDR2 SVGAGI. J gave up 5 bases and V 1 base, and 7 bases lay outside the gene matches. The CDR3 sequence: CASSYLRARGETQYF. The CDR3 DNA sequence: TGTGCCAGCAGTTACTTGCGTGCGCGGGGGGAGACCCAGTACTTC.

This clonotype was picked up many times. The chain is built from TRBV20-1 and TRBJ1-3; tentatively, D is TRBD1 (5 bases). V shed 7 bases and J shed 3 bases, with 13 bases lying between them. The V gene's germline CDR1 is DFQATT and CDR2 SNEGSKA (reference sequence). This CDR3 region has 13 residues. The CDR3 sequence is CSVPRGVGNTIYF. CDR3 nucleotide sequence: TGCAGTGTTCCCCGGGGCGTTGGAAACACCATATATTTT.

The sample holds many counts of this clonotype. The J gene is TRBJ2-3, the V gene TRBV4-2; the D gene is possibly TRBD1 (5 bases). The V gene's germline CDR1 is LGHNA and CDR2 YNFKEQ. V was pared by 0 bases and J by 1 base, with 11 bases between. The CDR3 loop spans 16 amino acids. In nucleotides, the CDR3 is TGTGCCAGCAGCCAAGATGTGGGGCTGGGCACAGATACGCAGTATTTT. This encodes CASSQDVGLGTDTQYF.

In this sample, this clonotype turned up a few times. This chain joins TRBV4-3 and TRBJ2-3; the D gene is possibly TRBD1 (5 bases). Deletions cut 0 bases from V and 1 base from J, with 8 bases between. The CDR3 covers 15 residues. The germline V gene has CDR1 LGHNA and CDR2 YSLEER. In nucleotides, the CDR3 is TGCGCCAGCAGCCAAGACAGGGTCGGCACAGATACGCAGTATTTT. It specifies CASSQDRVGTDTQYF.

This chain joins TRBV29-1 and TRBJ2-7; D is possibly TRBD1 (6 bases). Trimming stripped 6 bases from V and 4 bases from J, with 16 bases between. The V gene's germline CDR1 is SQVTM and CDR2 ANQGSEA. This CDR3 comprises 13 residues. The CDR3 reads CSVARGTKYEQYF. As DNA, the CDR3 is TGCAGCGTAGCCAGGGGTACAAAGTACGAGCAGTACTTC.

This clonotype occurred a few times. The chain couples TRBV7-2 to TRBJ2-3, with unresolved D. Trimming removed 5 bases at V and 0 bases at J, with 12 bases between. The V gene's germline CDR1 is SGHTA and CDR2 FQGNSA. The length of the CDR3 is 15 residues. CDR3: CASSESRVSTDTQYF. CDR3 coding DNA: TGTGCCAGCAGCGAAAGTAGGGTTAGCACAGATACGCAGTATTTT. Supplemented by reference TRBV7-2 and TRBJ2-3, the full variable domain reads GAGVSQSPSNKVTEKGKDVELRCDPISGHTALYWYRQSLGQGLEFLIYFQGNSAPDKSGLPSDRFSAERTGGSVSTLTIQRTQQEDSAVYLCASSESRVSTDTQYFGPGTRLTVL.

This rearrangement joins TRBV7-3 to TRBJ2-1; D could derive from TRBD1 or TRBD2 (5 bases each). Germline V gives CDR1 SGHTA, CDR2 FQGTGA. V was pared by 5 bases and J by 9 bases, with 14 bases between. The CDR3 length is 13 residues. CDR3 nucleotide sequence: TGTGCCAGCAGCCCCACCGGGGCCGGTGAGCAGTTCTTC. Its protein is CASSPTGAGEQFF.

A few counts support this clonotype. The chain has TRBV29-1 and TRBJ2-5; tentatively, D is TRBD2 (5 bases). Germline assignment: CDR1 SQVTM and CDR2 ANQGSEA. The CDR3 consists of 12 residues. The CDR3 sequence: CSTGLTKETQYF. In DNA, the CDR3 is TGCAGTACCGGGTTGACTAAAGAGACCCAGTACTTC. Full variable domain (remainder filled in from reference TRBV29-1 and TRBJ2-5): SAVISQKPSRDICQRGTSLTIQCQVDSQVTMMFWYRQQPGQSLTLIATANQGSEATYESGFVIDKFPISRPNLTFSTLTVSNMSPEDSSIYLCSTGLTKETQYFGPGTRLLVL.

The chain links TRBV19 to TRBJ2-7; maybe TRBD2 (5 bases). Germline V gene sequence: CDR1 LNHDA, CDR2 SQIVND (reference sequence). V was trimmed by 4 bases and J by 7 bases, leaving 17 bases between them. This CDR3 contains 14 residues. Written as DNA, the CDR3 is TGTGCCAGTAGTAATCCGGCTAGCCGAGGGGAGCAGTACTTC. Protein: CASSNPASRGEQYF.

The CDR3 bases are TGTGCCAGCACCTTGGACAGGGGGAAAGGAGAGACCCAGTACTTC. Its protein is CASTLDRGKGETQYF. The genes are TRBV2 and TRBJ2-5; TRBD1 agrees at 10 bases. The germline CDR1 and CDR2 sequences are SNHLY and FYNNEI. This CDR3 spans 15 amino acids. V shed 7 bases, J shed 4 bases, and the junction held 9 bases outside the gene matches.

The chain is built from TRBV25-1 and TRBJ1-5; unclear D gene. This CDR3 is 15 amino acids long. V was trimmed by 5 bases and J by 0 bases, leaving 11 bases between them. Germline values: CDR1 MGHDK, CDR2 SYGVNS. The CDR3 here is CASSSSGDSNQPQHF. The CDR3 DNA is TGTGCCAGCAGTTCCTCGGGAGATAGCAATCAGCCCCAGCATTTT.

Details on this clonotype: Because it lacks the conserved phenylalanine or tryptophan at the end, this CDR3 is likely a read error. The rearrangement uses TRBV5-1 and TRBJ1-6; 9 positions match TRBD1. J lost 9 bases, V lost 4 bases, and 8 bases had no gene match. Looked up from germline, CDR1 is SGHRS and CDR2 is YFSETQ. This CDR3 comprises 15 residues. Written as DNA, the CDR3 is TGCGCCAGCAGCCGGACAGGGGATTTTGGTTCACCCCTCCACCTT. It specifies CASSRTGDFGSPLHL.

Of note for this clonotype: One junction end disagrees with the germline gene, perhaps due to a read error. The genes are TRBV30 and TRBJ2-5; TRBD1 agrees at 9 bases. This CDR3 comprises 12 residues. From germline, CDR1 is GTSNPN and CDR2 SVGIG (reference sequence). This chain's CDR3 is CAWSVKQGAGNF. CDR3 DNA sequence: TGTGCCTGGAGTGTTAAACAGGGGGCCGGTAACTTC. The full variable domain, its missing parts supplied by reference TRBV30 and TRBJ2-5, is SQTIHQWPATLVQPVGSPLSLECTVEGTSNPNLYWYRQAAGRGLQLLFYSVGIGQISSEVPQNLSASRPQDRQFILSSKKLLLSDSGFYLCAWSVKQGAGNFGPGTRLLVL.

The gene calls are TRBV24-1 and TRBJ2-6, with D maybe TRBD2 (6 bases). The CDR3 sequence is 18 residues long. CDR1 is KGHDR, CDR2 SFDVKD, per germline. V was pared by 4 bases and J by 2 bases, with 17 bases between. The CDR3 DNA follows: TGTGCCACCAGTGACAAGTTCGGGGAGGTTGCTGGGGCCAACGTCCTGACTTTC. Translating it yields CATSDKFGEVAGANVLTF.